Listed below are T cell receptor beta chains from one sample, sequenced in a study of OX40 agonist ivuxolimab in advanced cancers. Only in-frame clones appear in the TCRdb table, and some are missing; sequencing was by immunoSEQ multiplex PCR. The table has approximately 70,000 clones, 75% to 95% seen once. This specimen was CD4+ or CD8+ T cells sorted from blood, taken in a trial of the OX40 agonist ivuxolimab. The origin of the receptors is an adult with an advanced solid tumor such as melanoma, head and neck, liver or kidney cancer. CDR3s include the opening cysteine and the closing phenylalanine or tryptophan. Fields, in order: J gene, V gene, clone size, D gene, CDR3 DNA, CDR3 protein. The D gene is left open where the match is weak. Only part of the rows carry a size: once, few, many, or a class if the clone is expanded.

TRBJ2-1 TRBV4-2 few - TGTGCCAGCAGCCCGGAAGCCAGCCTTCCCTCCAATGAGCAGTTCTTC CASSPEASLPSNEQFF
TRBJ1-5 TRBV30 few TRBD1 TGTGCCTGGAGTGAGGGACAGATCGATGTTCAGCCCCAGCATTTT CAWSEGQIDVQPQHF
TRBJ2-7 TRBV27 - - TGTGCCAGCAGTGTGATTAGGGGCAGGTTAGACGAGCAGTACTTC CASSVIRGRLDEQYF
TRBJ2-7 TRBV19 - - TGTGCCAGTAGTGCAGGGAACGAGCAGTACTTC CASSAGNEQYF
TRBJ1-4 TRBV9 - TRBD1 TGTGCCAGCAGCCCCCGTCCGACAGGGGAACTGTTTTTT CASSPRPTGELFF
TRBJ1-1 TRBV28 - TRBD1 TGTGCCAGCAGTTTGGGACAGGTGAACACTGAAGCTTTCTTT CASSLGQVNTEAFF
TRBJ2-2 TRBV10-3 - TRBD2 TGTGCCATCAGAGGACTAGCGGGGGGAGAAAACACCGGGGAGCTGTTTTTT CAIRGLAGGENTGELFF
TRBJ2-1 TRBV27 - TRBD1 TGTGCCAGCAGTCGAACCAGGGGGCCCCAGTTCTTC CASSRTRGPQFF
TRBJ2-7 TRBV5-6 once - TGTGCCAGCAGCTTGGCCTTGGCGAGGTGGGAGCAGTACTTC CASSLALARWEQYF
TRBJ2-1 TRBV5-1 - - TGCGCCAGCAGCTTGGTACGAAGGGATGAGCAGTTCTTC CASSLVRRDEQFF
TRBJ2-2 TRBV7-9 - TRBD1 TGTGCCAGCAGCTCGACAGGGTCCGGGGAGCTGTTTTTT CASSSTGSGELFF
TRBJ2-3 TRBV29-1 once - TGCAGCGGCAGGAGGGGCTACGGCGCGAATTCAGATACGCAGTATTTT CSGRRGYGANSDTQYF
TRBJ2-1 TRBV6-6 - - TGTGCCAGCAGCGTCAGCGTCGACAATGAGCAGTTCTTC CASSVSVDNEQFF
TRBJ1-5 TRBV19 few - TGTGCCAGTAGTAGTGAGTACCGCAATCAGCCCCAGCATTTT CASSSEYRNQPQHF
TRBJ1-5 TRBV27 - - TGTGCCAGCAGTCTCCGTCAGGGAGGCAATCAGCCCCAGCATTTT CASSLRQGGNQPQHF
TRBJ1-5 TRBV4-3 - - TGCGCCAGCACCCAATCACATGCGGGCAATCAGCCCCAGCATTTT CASTQSHAGNQPQHF
TRBJ1-1 TRBV25-1 - - TGTGCCAGCAGTGTTTCTGGCACTGAAGCTTTCTTT CASSVSGTEAFF
TRBJ2-1 TRBV5-4 - - TGTGCCAGCAGCTTGGGGGGGGACAGAAAGTACAATGAGCAGTTCTTC CASSLGGDRKYNEQFF
TRBJ2-4 TRBV6-4 - - TGTGCCAGCAGGACAGTGCGAGCGCTAGCCAAAAACATTCAGTACTTC CASRTVRALAKNIQYF
TRBJ1-1 TRBV18 - TRBD1 TGTGCCAGCTCACGACCGGGACAGGGTGCTGAAGCTTTCTTT CASSRPGQGAEAFF
TRBJ1-4 TRBV12-1 - - TGTGCCAGCAGCCCCGGGCAACAGGGGGATGAAAAACTGTTTTTT CASSPGQQGDEKLFF
TRBJ2-1 TRBV7-8 - TRBD2 TGTGCCAGCAGCTTACAGGGAGGGACCAATTTCTACAATGAGCAGTTCTTC CASSLQGGTNFYNEQFF
TRBJ2-1 TRBV4-1 - TRBD1 TGCGCCAGCAGGGGACAGGGCTCCTACAATGAGCAGTTCTTC CASRGQGSYNEQFF
TRBJ1-2 TRBV5-3 - - TGTGCCAGCAGCCAATTACTTACAGACGACTATGGCTACACCTTC CASSQLLTDDYGYTF
TRBJ1-4 TRBV7-9 - TRBD1 TGTGCCAGCAGCTTAGATGAGGGGCGCAGGGGGCTTGAAAAACTGTTTTTT CASSLDEGRRGLEKLFF
TRBJ1-4 TRBV9 - TRBD1 TGTGCCAGCAGCGCCGGACAGGGGGAAAATGAAAAACTGTTTTTT CASSAGQGENEKLFF
TRBJ1-1 TRBV11-2 - - TGTGCCAGCAGCGTACCCGGGACACTTTACACTGAAGCTTTCTTT CASSVPGTLYTEAFF
TRBJ1-1 TRBV4-1 once - TGCGCCAGCAGCCTGTCGACTTCGAACACTGAAGCTTTCTTT CASSLSTSNTEAFF
TRBJ1-1 TRBV10-3 - - TGTGCCATTACCTCGTCTTTCTTT CAITSSFF
TRBJ2-7 TRBV6-5 - - TGTGCCAGCAGTCGAAGGACAGCGCTAACCTACGAGCAGTACTTC CASSRRTALTYEQYF
TRBJ2-1 TRBV27 - TRBD1 TGTGCCAGCAGTGACAGGGAGTGGGATGACCAAAATGAGCAGTTCTTC CASSDREWDDQNEQFF
TRBJ2-7 TRBV27 - - TGTGCCAGCAGTTTAAGCCGGAGGAACTACGAGCAGTACTTC CASSLSRRNYEQYF
TRBJ2-2 TRBV25-1 - - TGTGCCAGCAGTGAATATAAGTTGGGAACCGGGGAGCTGTTTTTT CASSEYKLGTGELFF
TRBJ2-5 TRBV11-2 - - TGTGCCAGCAGCTTTGACACAGCCGACCTACAAGAGACCCAGTACTTC CASSFDTADLQETQYF
TRBJ2-7 TRBV6-1 - - TGTGCCAGCAGTGACCTAAGGAGCTCCTACGAGCAGTACTTC CASSDLRSSYEQYF
TRBJ1-2 TRBV5-6 - - TGTGCCAGCAGCTTGGGGGACTATGGCTACACCTTC CASSLGDYGYTF
TRBJ2-7 TRBV10-3 - - TGTGCCATCAGTGAGTCAAAGGAGGGTCTCACCTACGAGCAGTACTTC CAISESKEGLTYEQYF